Given below is one T cell receptor (beta chain) in context. This sample stems from a study of radiation and T cells in renal cell carcinoma. The germline V gene encodes CDR1 SGHRS and CDR2 YFSETQ. The ends were cut back, 4 bases at V and 5 bases at J, with 13 bases in the middle. The CDR3 spans 14 residues. Time point given: blood 4 weeks post-SBRT, at nephrectomy. Treatment denoted: 15 Gy SBRT to primary tumor, nephrectomy 4 weeks later. Some clones are missing from TCRdb's copy, which holds only in-frame ones; the method was immunoSEQ multiplex PCR. The sample yields over 60,000 clones, 70% to 90% seen once.

The chain joins TRBV5-1 to TRBJ2-1; a possible D gene is TRBD1 (6 bases). The receptor comes from a woman aged 60 to 75 with renal cell carcinoma. This specimen was blood, taken from a patient whose treatment included radiotherapy and nephrectomy. The CDR3 spells CASSAPQGNNEQFF. The DNA for the CDR3 is TGCGCCAGCAGCGCACCGCAGGGGAACAATGAGCAGTTCTTC.